This entry lists 27 T cell receptor beta chains sequenced from one sample in a study of T cells after posttransplantation cyclophosphamide. TCRdb keeps only in-frame clones here, not all; method: immunoSEQ multiplex PCR. The data hold about 22,000 clones, with more than 80% observed a single time. Methotrexate plus calcineurin inhibitor accompanied controls' myeloablative marrow transplants; sampling was 1 year later. The source material was PBMCs, sampled after an allogeneic stem cell transplant with a calcineurin inhibitor and methotrexate. The receptor source for this set is a female patient between 50 and 60 years old who received an allogeneic stem cell transplant from an unrelated donor, was CMV-positive, and had chronic GVHD only. Some T cells may be the graft donor's.

The chain combines TRBV7-9 with TRBJ2-1; the D gene is possibly TRBD2 (5 bases). This CDR3 region has 17 residues. V lost 5 bases and J lost 4, with 21 bases in between. Germline CDR1 reads SEHNR; CDR2 reads FQNEAQ (reference sequence). The DNA for the CDR3 is TGTGCCAGCAGCCAACCGTGGACTGGCGGTGAATACAATGAGCAGTTCTTC. As protein: CASSQPWTGGEYNEQFF.

This clone was recorded a few times. The J gene is TRBJ2-1, the V gene TRBV27; TRBD1 might be the D (7 bases). V was cut by 7 bases and J by 4 bases, with 17 bases left in between. The CDR3 is 15 amino acids. In germline, CDR1 is MNHEY, CDR2 SMNVEV (reference sequence). The CDR3, as DNA: TGTGCCAGCACTCCTAACGGGGGACAGTACAATGAGCAGTTCTTC. This sequence encodes CASTPNGGQYNEQFF.

The chain carries TRBV15 and TRBJ2-7; TRBD1 matches at 11 bases. CDR3 length equals 15 residues. Looked up from germline, CDR1 is LNHNV and CDR2 is YYDKDF (reference sequence). The ends lost 4 bases at V and 4 bases at J; junction bases unmatched: 6. CDR3 in amino acids: CATSKGGQGVYEQYF. Here the CDR3 DNA reads TGTGCCACCAGCAAGGGGGGACAGGGGGTGTACGAGCAGTACTTC. The variable domain in full, with the rest retrieved from reference TRBV15 and TRBJ2-7, is DAMVIQNPRYQVTQFGKPVTLSCSQTLNHNVMYWYQQKSSQAPKLLFHYYDKDFNNEADTPDNFQSRRPNTSFCFLDIRSPGLGDTAMYLCATSKGGQGVYEQYFGPGTRLTVT.

This rearrangement joins TRBV27 to TRBJ2-6; D is unclear. The ends were cut back, 6 bases at V and 0 bases at J, with 9 bases in the middle. Germline V CDR1 and CDR2: MNHEY, SMNVEV (reference sequence). CDR3 length: 15 residues. CDR3 in amino acids: CASSLDNSGANVLTF. In nucleotides, the CDR3 is TGTGCCAGCAGCCTTGACAACTCTGGGGCCAACGTCCTGACTTTC.

The chain employs TRBV28 and TRBJ2-3; the D gene is possibly TRBD1 (5 bases). CDR1 and CDR2 from the germline V gene are MDHEN and SYDVKM. This CDR3 region has 16 residues. Trimming left V 3 bases short and J 0 bases short, with 13 bases between. The CDR3 coding sequence is TGTGCCAGCAGTTTTGAGACAGCATCTAGCACAGATACGCAGTATTTT. Amino acid sequence: CASSFETASSTDTQYF.

The chain recombines TRBV10-2 with TRBJ2-1; 8 bases are a match to TRBD2. This CDR3 contains 17 residues. Germline lookup yields CDR1 WSHSY and CDR2 SAAADI. V trimming: 8 bases; J trimming: 5 bases; junction bases outside the gene matches: 17. The CDR3 bases are TGCGCCAGCCAATTGCGGGGCGGCGGGAGGTGGGACAATGAGCAGTTCTTC. This encodes CASQLRGGGRWDNEQFF.

CDR3 sequence reads: CASSDRLAASTDTQYF. The CDR3 bases are TGCGCCAGCAGTGACCGTCTAGCGGCTAGCACAGATACGCAGTATTTT. This chain uses TRBV5-1 with TRBJ2-3; 7 nucleotides line up with TRBD2. The V gene's germline CDR1 is SGHRS and CDR2 YFSETQ. V gave up 5 bases and J gave up 0 bases; unmatched junction bases: 9. The CDR3 totals 16 residues.

The J gene is TRBJ2-1, the V gene TRBV7-3; TRBD2 aligns across 9 bases. The length of the CDR3 is 15 residues. V lost 2 bases to trimming and J lost 2 bases; unmatched junction nucleotides: 1. Per the germline V gene, CDR1 is SGHTA and CDR2 is FQGTGA. CDR3 coding DNA: TGTGCCAGCAGCTTACTAGCGGGACCCTACAATGAGCAGTTCTTC. This codes for CASSLLAGPYNEQFF. Complete variable domain (other parts from reference TRBV7-3 and TRBJ2-1): GAGVSQTPSNKVTEKGKYVELRCDPISGHTALYWYRQSLGQGPEFLIYFQGTGAADDSGLPNDRFFAVRPEGSVSTLKIQRTERGDSAVYLCASSLLAGPYNEQFFGPGTRLTVL.

The V and J genes are TRBV10-3 and TRBJ1-6; D call uncertain. The CDR3 totals 14 residues. From germline, CDR1 is ENHRY and CDR2 SYGVKD. V lost 6 bases and J 8 bases, leaving 14 bases between the germline ends. The CDR3 DNA follows: TGTGCCATCAGGGCCGGCCGGGTGGATTCACCCCTCCACTTT. This gives the protein CAIRAGRVDSPLHF.

The CDR3 spells CASSKTGGNTEAFF. CDR3 nucleotide sequence: TGTGCCAGCAGCAAAACAGGCGGGAACACTGAAGCTTTCTTT. V usage is TRBV11-3 and J usage is TRBJ1-1; D is perhaps TRBD1 (5 bases). The CDR3 has 14 residues. V dropped 5 bases and J dropped 1 base, with 11 bases sitting between them. The germline gives CDR1 SGHNT, CDR2 YENEEA. Drawing the rest from reference TRBV11-3 and TRBJ1-1, the complete variable domain is EAGVVQSPRYKIIEKKQPVAFWCNPISGHNTLYWYLQNLGQGPELLIRYENEEAVDDSQLPKDRFSAERLKGVDSTLKIQPAELGDSAVYLCASSKTGGNTEAFFGQGTRLTVV.

V and J are TRBV19 and TRBJ1-2, with D possibly being TRBD1 (5 bases). The V gene's germline CDR1 is LNHDA and CDR2 SQIVND (reference sequence). The length of the CDR3 is 14 residues. Deletions cut 3 bases from V and 6 bases from J, with 14 bases between. In DNA, the CDR3 is TGTGCCAGTAGTATTGGGACTCCAAGACATGGCTACACCTTC. Encoded protein: CASSIGTPRHGYTF.

V and J are TRBV27 and TRBJ1-1, with unresolved D. The CDR3 spans 14 residues. V lost 2 bases to trimming and J lost 5 bases, with 12 bases between them. Germline V lookup: CDR1 MNHEY, CDR2 SMNVEV (reference sequence). The CDR3 DNA reads as TGTGCCAGCAGTTTAGTTCCGGGCGGGACTGAAGCTTTCTTT. The encoded protein is CASSLVPGGTEAFF.

The V gene is TRBV6-6, the J gene TRBJ2-4, with 7 bases lining up with TRBD2. V was pared by 2 bases and J by 8 bases, with 12 bases of the junction left unmatched. This CDR3 spans 16 amino acids. Germline V gene lookup returns CDR1 MNHNY and CDR2 SVGAGI (reference sequence). The CDR3 region is CASSYDASGGGYIQYF. In DNA, the CDR3 is TGTGCCAGCAGTTACGATGCGTCGGGAGGAGGTTACATTCAGTACTTC.

V gene TRBV5-1 combines with J gene TRBJ1-1; D perhaps matches TRBD1 (5 bases). The CDR3 contains 17 residues. The V end lost 6 bases, the J end lost 5 bases, and 26 bases lay between the germline ends. Germline loops: CDR1 SGHRS, CDR2 YFSETQ. CDR3: CASTRGGALIEWTEAFF. The CDR3 nucleotides are TGCGCCAGCACCCGGGGAGGGGCCCTGATAGAATGGACTGAAGCTTTCTTT.

The chain couples TRBV5-6 to TRBJ2-2; D is possibly TRBD2 (6 bases). The CDR3 has 15 amino acids. V lost 0 bases, J lost 4 bases, and 10 bases lay in between. Germline V gene lookup returns CDR1 SGHDT and CDR2 YYEEEE. Here the CDR3 reads CASSLAGRSTGELFF. DNA of the CDR3: TGTGCCAGCAGCTTGGCGGGGAGGAGCACCGGGGAGCTGTTTTTT.

This clone was observed a handful of times. Other DNA sequences in this specimen translate into the identical CDR3. For the CDR3, the DNA is TGTGCCAGCTCACTGGACAGAACTAATGAAAAACTGTTTTTT. Amino acid sequence: CASSLDRTNEKLFF. The chain employs TRBV18 and TRBJ1-4; tentatively, D is TRBD1 (6 bases). CDR3 size: 14 residues. The V end was cut by 4 bases, the J end by 1 base, with 7 bases between. Germline V CDR1 and CDR2: KGHSH, LQKENI.

This clone was detected only once. V is TRBV7-3 and J is TRBJ2-5, with 8 bases that match TRBD2. This CDR3 comprises 15 residues. Germline-derived CDR1 and CDR2 are SGHTA and FQGTGA. V shed 4 bases and J 2 bases; nucleotides not matched to a gene: 6. The CDR3 sequence is CASSSGLEPQETQYF. The CDR3 DNA is TGTGCCAGCAGCTCGGGACTAGAACCACAAGAGACCCAGTACTTC.

As for this clone: One end of the junction is discordant with germline, which a read error may explain. The chain recombines TRBV5-1 with TRBJ2-7, with a weak D call TRBD2 (5 bases). The CDR3 covers 14 residues. The V gene's germline CDR1 is SGHRS and CDR2 YFSETQ. This CDR3 is CASSLMAEEGEQCF. For the CDR3, the DNA is TGCGCCAGCAGCTTGATGGCGGAAGAGGGCGAGCAGTGCTTC.

The chain links TRBV18 to TRBJ2-1; 11 bases agree with TRBD2. The CDR3 totals 15 residues. Germline CDR1 reads KGHSH; CDR2 reads LQKENI. After removal of 3 bases from V and 9 bases from J, the junction contained 7 bases not matched to a gene. The DNA for the CDR3 is TGTGCCAGCTCACCTCCTAGCGGGAGGATGGGTGAGCAGTTCTTC. It specifies CASSPPSGRMGEQFF.

The rearrangement joins TRBV13 to TRBJ1-2; D gene unclear. Germline V gene lookup returns CDR1 PRHDT and CDR2 FYEKMQ (reference sequence). The CDR3 sequence is 14 residues long. V lost 5 bases, J lost 3 bases, and 13 bases lay in between. The CDR3 region is CASSPAGRDYGYTF. The DNA of the CDR3 is TGTGCCAGCAGCCCCGCGGGCCGAGACTATGGCTACACCTTC.

The CDR3 DNA follows: TGTGCCAGCAGCTGGACAGGGGTGAACACTGAAGCTTTCTTT. Its translation is CASSWTGVNTEAFF. This sequence joins TRBV5-4 and TRBJ1-1; 9 nucleotides agree with TRBD1. With 3 bases clipped from V and 0 bases from J, the junction kept 0 bases outside the gene matches. This CDR3 is 14 amino acids long. Per the germline V gene, CDR1 is SGHNT and CDR2 is YYREEE (reference sequence).

In its sample, this clone was seen once. The chain has TRBV19 and TRBJ2-7; TRBD2 matches at 9 bases. Germline-derived CDR1 and CDR2 are LNHDA and SQIVND (reference sequence). The length of the CDR3 is 16 residues. V was pared by 3 bases and J by 0 bases, with 6 bases of the junction left unmatched. Here the CDR3 reads CASSIDGSGGSYEQYF. DNA of the CDR3: TGTGCCAGTAGTATCGACGGTAGCGGGGGCTCCTACGAGCAGTACTTC.

The chain has TRBV11-3 and TRBJ2-7, with D tentatively TRBD2 (5 bases). Germline values: CDR1 SGHNT, CDR2 YENEEA. Trimming removed 1 base at V and 5 bases at J, with 12 bases between. CDR3 length: 14 residues. The CDR3 nucleotides are TGTGCCAGCAGCTTAGGTCGGGAAAAGGACGAGCAGTACTTC. As protein: CASSLGREKDEQYF.

The chain is built from TRBV6-1 and TRBJ2-7, with D possibly TRBD1 on 5 matching bases. This CDR3 is built from 12 residues. Germline-derived CDR1 and CDR2 are MNHNS and SASEGT. V was clipped by 6 bases and J by 2 bases, with 8 bases between them. As DNA, the CDR3 is TGTGCCAGCAGCCCGACAGCCTACGAGCAGTACTTC. Protein product: CASSPTAYEQYF.

V is TRBV18 and J is TRBJ1-1; possible D gene TRBD1, 5 bases. This CDR3 comprises 17 residues. CDR1 KGHSH and CDR2 LQKENI come from the germline V gene. Trimming stripped 2 bases from V and 4 bases from J, with 20 bases between. CDR3 bases: TGTGCCAGCTCACCATCCTCCTCGCCGACAGTCCTCACTGAAGCTTTCTTT. It codes for CASSPSSSPTVLTEAFF.

V is TRBV11-2 and J is TRBJ2-1; 12 bases align to TRBD2. Germline-derived CDR1 and CDR2 are SGHAT and FQNNGV. The V segment lost 6 bases and the J segment 7 bases; nucleotides outside the gene matches: 16. This CDR3 contains 18 residues. CDR3 nucleotide sequence: TGTGCCAGCAGAACTCCACCGACTAGCGGGAGCCCAGGTAATGAGCAGTTCTTC. It translates to CASRTPPTSGSPGNEQFF.

The V gene is TRBV29-1, the J gene TRBJ2-5, with 10 bases lining up with TRBD2. The DNA end is a closer match to TRBJ2-7, so the J assignment may be wrong. The CDR3 spans 12 residues. The germline V gene encodes CDR1 SQVTM and CDR2 ANQGSEA. CDR3 sequence reads: CSLKREGHEQYF. The CDR3 DNA is TGCAGCCTTAAGCGGGAGGGCCACGAGCAGTACTTC.